This T cell receptor beta chain was found in a study of shared clonotypes between healthy human individuals. V gave up 1 base and J gave up 7 bases, with 14 bases separating them. This CDR3 region has 15 residues. The germline V gene has CDR1 SGHDN and CDR2 FVKESK. In the sorted-subset replicate PCRs, 150 to 250 ng DNA, tens of thousands of T cell genomes, was used. Clones were sequenced by immunoSEQ multiplex PCR, and TCRdb holds only the in-frame ones, with some missing. In the table there are over a million clones, more than 95% of which are singletons. This clone was picked up one time. The sequence came from a man aged 25 to 40 in good health. The chain uses TRBV14 and TRBJ2-1; D ambiguous. Source material: naive CD4+ T cells sorted from blood. Subset defined: CD45RA+ positively selected. The CDR3 protein is CASSQGVPFWNEQFF. DNA of the CDR3: TGTGCCAGCAGCCAAGGGGTTCCCTTTTGGAATGAGCAGTTCTTC.